This T cell receptor (beta chain) comes out of a study of CD8 T cells in Susac syndrome. Looking at the study overall: Among the Susac syndrome patients sequenced, roughly six had active disease and fewer than 10 were in remission.

It was with random hexamers that 0.5 to 1 ug RNA was reverse transcribed. TCR beta CDR3 was amplified by immunoSEQ multiplex PCR. This amplification extended across 54 Vbeta and 13 Jbeta segments. Each CDR3 protein is one row after TCRdb ran MiXCR on the immunoSEQ multiplex PCR reads. The table lists about 140,000 distinct CDR3 sequences, about 94% of them singletons. This CDR3 comprises 13 residues. Trimming left V 4 bases short and J 4 bases short, with 11 bases between. Germline V gene sequence: CDR1 DFQATT, CDR2 SNEGSKA (reference sequence). V usage is TRBV20-1 and J usage is TRBJ1-3; D is possibly TRBD1 (6 bases). The sequence was collected from a human donor with Susac syndrome. The sequencing input was CD4+ T cells from PBMCs. CDR3 sequence (DNA): TGCAGTGCTACCCCAAGGGGGGGAAACACCATATATTTT. The encoded protein is CSATPRGGNTIYF.